This passage covers 25 T cell receptor beta chains from one sample sequenced in a study of T cell responses to AZD1222 COVID-19 vaccine. Sequenced by immunoSEQ multiplex PCR; TCRdb stores in-frame clones only, minus some. The data contain 84,000 or so clones, roughly nine tenths of them singletons. The sample here was peripheral blood, taken 28 days after the second AZD1222 dose. The receptor set was obtained from an adult who received the AZD1222 COVID-19 vaccine.

This chain connects TRBV5-1 to TRBJ2-5; D remains unclear. The germline CDR1 and CDR2 sequences are SGHRS and YFSETQ. The length of the CDR3 is 14 residues. V was shortened by 0 bases and J by 2 bases, with 8 bases between the two germline ends. CDR3 loop: CASSLGQQQETQYF. CDR3 DNA: TGCGCCAGCAGCTTGGGGCAGCAACAAGAGACCCAGTACTTC.

This sequence joins TRBV18 and TRBJ2-2; TRBD2 matches at 14 bases. The CDR3 covers 19 residues. Germline values: CDR1 KGHSH, CDR2 LQKENI. The trim removed 3 bases at V and 0 bases at J, leaving 6 bases unmatched. CDR3 protein: CASSPLMTSGGANTGELFF. CDR3 nucleotides: TGTGCCAGCTCACCGTTAATGACTAGCGGGGGGGCGAACACCGGGGAGCTGTTTTTT.

This chain links TRBV6-1 with TRBJ1-1, with a possible D match to TRBD1 (5 bases). This CDR3 is built from 13 residues. Germline loops: CDR1 MNHNS, CDR2 SASEGT. Trimming stripped 3 bases from V and 1 base from J, with 6 bases between. CDR3 sequence (DNA): TGTGCCAGCAGTGATACAGGGAACACTGAAGCTTTCTTT. Amino acids: CASSDTGNTEAFF.

This chain joins TRBV11-3 and TRBJ2-7, with 7 bases aligning to TRBD1. The CDR3 loop spans 14 amino acids. V trimming: 2 bases; J trimming: 1 base; junction bases outside the gene matches: 2. Looked up from germline, CDR1 is SGHNT and CDR2 is YENEEA. The chain's CDR3 is CASSLHRGSYEQYF. CDR3 nucleotide sequence: TGTGCCAGCAGCTTACACAGGGGTTCCTACGAGCAGTACTTC.

V gene TRBV7-3 combines with J gene TRBJ2-7, with 7 bases matching TRBD1. CDR1 is SGHTA and CDR2 is FQGTGA in the germline V gene. The CDR3 runs to 14 residues. The V segment lost 4 bases and the J segment 2 bases; nucleotides outside the gene matches: 5. Here the CDR3 reads CASSSSRGTYEQYF. The CDR3 DNA reads TGTGCCAGCAGCTCATCCAGGGGGACCTACGAGCAGTACTTC.

The table lists this clone with a count of one. The chain recombines TRBV6-5 with TRBJ2-7; D uncertain. The CDR3 contains 13 residues. Germline-derived CDR1 and CDR2 are MNHEY and SVGAGI. With 2 bases removed from V and 6 bases from J, the gap between germline ends came to 11 bases. The CDR3 loop is CASSYNIWVEQYF. The CDR3 DNA sequence: TGTGCCAGCAGTTACAACATTTGGGTCGAGCAGTACTTC.

The chain links TRBV3-1 (or the pseudogene TRBV3-2) to TRBJ2-3; TRBD2 aligns across 7 bases. Looked up from germline, CDR1 is LGHDT and CDR2 is YNNKEL (reference sequence). The CDR3 is 14 amino acids. V gave up 5 bases and J gave up 0 bases; unmatched junction bases: 2. CDR3 sequence: CASSREGSTDTQYF. The CDR3 DNA is TGTGCCAGCAGCAGGGAGGGCAGCACAGATACGCAGTATTTT.

This rearrangement joins TRBV11-2 to TRBJ2-7, with a tentative D call TRBD2 (5 bases). In germline, CDR1 is SGHAT, CDR2 FQNNGV. Trimming pared 4 bases from V and 5 bases from J, leaving 12 bases between. The CDR3 is 13 residues long. CDR3 sequence (DNA): TGTGCCAGCAGCTCTAGCCCACCTAACGAGCAGTACTTC. Its protein product is CASSSSPPNEQYF. Full variable domain (missing parts from reference TRBV11-2 and TRBJ2-7): EAGVAQSPRYKIIEKRQSVAFWCNPISGHATLYWYQQILGQGPKLLIQFQNNGVVDDSQLPKDRFSAERLKGVDSTLKIQPAKLEDSAVYLCASSSSPPNEQYFGPGTRLTVT.

The chain combines TRBV5-6 with TRBJ1-1; 7 bases align to TRBD1. The CDR3 sequence is 17 residues long. Germline CDR1 and CDR2: SGHDT and YYEEEE. V was pared by 0 bases and J by 5 bases, with 13 bases of the junction left unmatched. The CDR3 nucleotides read TGTGCCAGCAGCTTGGTGGCAGGGGGGTCCTTTTTGACTGAAGCTTTCTTT. Translating gives CASSLVAGGSFLTEAFF. The variable domain in full, with the rest retrieved from reference TRBV5-6 and TRBJ1-1, is DAGVTQSPTHLIKTRGQQVTLRCSPKSGHDTVSWYQQALGQGPQFIFQYYEEEERQRGNFPDRFSGHQFPNYSSELNVNALLLGDSALYLCASSLVAGGSFLTEAFFGQGTRLTVV.

The genes are TRBV7-9 and TRBJ1-5, with TRBD1 as a possible D gene (5 bases). Per germline, CDR1 SEHNR and CDR2 FQNEAQ (reference sequence). The germline V and J ends were trimmed by 3 bases and 7 bases, with 10 bases remaining between them. CDR3 size: 13 residues. The CDR3 spells CASSFSGGQPQHF. The CDR3 bases are TGTGCCAGCAGCTTCTCTGGGGGGCAGCCCCAGCATTTT.

The V call is TRBV6-5, the J call TRBJ1-2, with 7 nucleotides matching TRBD1. The length of the CDR3 is 13 residues. Germline V gene data show CDR1 as MNHEY and CDR2 as SVGAGI. V lost 2 bases and J lost 10; bases outside the gene matches: 7. The CDR3 DNA follows: TGTGCCAGCAGTTACCGGGACAGTTCCTTCTACACCTTC. Translation: CASSYRDSSFYTF.

This sequence joins TRBV7-2 and TRBJ2-1, with D perhaps matching TRBD1 or TRBD2 (5 bases each). This CDR3 is 14 amino acids long. Germline V lookup: CDR1 SGHTA, CDR2 FQGNSA. Trimming took 2 bases from V and 4 from J, leaving 9 bases between them. The CDR3 protein is CASSLRGEYNEQFF. CDR3 nucleotide sequence: TGTGCCAGCAGCTTAAGGGGAGAATACAATGAGCAGTTCTTC.

CDR3 region: CASSELREKLFF. The CDR3 DNA reads TGTGCCAGCAGTGAATTACGGGAAAAACTGTTTTTT. V is TRBV2 and J is TRBJ1-4; D gene ambiguous. Between the trimmed V and J ends, which lost 2 bases and 8 bases, there was a span of 6 bases. Germline-derived CDR1 and CDR2 are SNHLY and FYNNEI. This CDR3 spans 12 amino acids.

V usage is TRBV2 and J usage is TRBJ1-5; D is unresolved. Germline V gives CDR1 SNHLY, CDR2 FYNNEI. V was clipped by 10 bases and J by 6 bases, with 16 bases between them. This CDR3 has 13 amino acids. This CDR3 is CATKEGGSQPQHF. The CDR3 coding sequence is TGTGCCACTAAAGAGGGTGGGAGTCAGCCCCAGCATTTT.

CDR3: CASSLLGDQPQHF. The CDR3 DNA sequence: TGTGCCAGCAGTTTATTAGGGGATCAGCCCCAGCATTTT. The rearrangement uses TRBV12-3 or TRBV12-4 and TRBJ1-5; maybe TRBD1 (5 bases). The CDR3 covers 13 residues. Trimming left V 2 bases short and J 5 bases short, with 7 bases between.

This clone was recorded a few times. The rearrangement joins TRBV2 to TRBJ1-1, with D perhaps TRBD1 (5 bases). Between the trimmed V and J ends, which lost 7 bases and 7 bases, there was a span of 10 bases. In germline, CDR1 is SNHLY, CDR2 FYNNEI. The CDR3 has 11 residues. The CDR3 reads CASTREVEAFF. The CDR3 DNA is TGTGCCAGCACCAGGGAGGTTGAAGCTTTCTTT.

V usage is TRBV2 and J usage is TRBJ2-4; 9 bases align to TRBD2. This CDR3 region has 17 residues. Germline assignment: CDR1 SNHLY and CDR2 FYNNEI. V gave up 7 bases and J gave up 8 bases; unmatched junction bases: 18. The CDR3 coding sequence is TGTGCCAGCACATCCCCCGTTCTAGCGGGGAGGGGGGACATTCAGTACTTC. Protein product: CASTSPVLAGRGDIQYF. Variable domain in full (rest from reference TRBV2 and TRBJ2-4): EPEVTQTPSHQVTQMGQEVILRCVPISNHLYFYWYRQILGQKVEFLVSFYNNEISEKSEIFDDQFSVERPDGSNFTLKIRSTKLEDSAMYFCASTSPVLAGRGDIQYFGAGTRLSVL.

This sequence joins TRBV6-1 and TRBJ2-7; a possible D gene is TRBD1 (6 bases). CDR3 size: 13 residues. Germline V gene sequence: CDR1 MNHNS, CDR2 SASEGT. V was trimmed by 6 bases and J by 0 bases, leaving 9 bases between them. CDR3 residues: CASRSDSSYEQYF. The CDR3 DNA reads TGTGCCAGCAGGTCGGACAGCTCCTACGAGCAGTACTTC.

The chain combines TRBV10-2 with TRBJ2-1; TRBD1 might be the D (6 bases). Germline V CDR1 and CDR2: WSHSY, SAAADI. The length of the CDR3 is 16 residues. The V end was cut by 5 bases, the J end by 12 bases, with 26 bases between. The CDR3 loop reads CASSPPRGHYTVGQFF. As DNA, the CDR3 is TGCGCCAGCAGTCCCCCGAGGGGACATTACACCGTGGGGCAGTTCTTC.

J is TRBJ1-4 and V is TRBV4-2; D not resolved. Looked up from germline, CDR1 is LGHNA and CDR2 is YNFKEQ. Trimming shortened V by 2 bases and J by 0 bases, and 4 bases separated the two germline ends. This CDR3 spans 14 amino acids. Here the CDR3 reads CASSQSATNEKLFF. The CDR3 DNA sequence: TGTGCCAGCAGCCAATCTGCAACTAATGAAAAACTGTTTTTT.

The V and J genes are TRBV3-1 (or the pseudogene TRBV3-2) and TRBJ1-1; no reliable D call. Trimming removed 5 bases from V and 11 bases from J, with 15 bases in between. The CDR3 consists of 12 residues. Germline V gene data show CDR1 as LGHDT and CDR2 as YNNKEL (reference sequence). CDR3 in amino acids: CASSDLRSGAFF. DNA for the CDR3: TGTGCCAGCAGCGACCTCCGGAGCGGGGCTTTCTTT.

The table lists this clone with a count of one. The chain combines TRBV27 with TRBJ2-7; maybe TRBD1 (5 bases). The V gene lost 2 bases and the J gene lost 3 bases, with 11 bases spanning the gap. This CDR3 region has 14 residues. Per the germline V gene, CDR1 is MNHEY and CDR2 is SMNVEV (reference sequence). In DNA, the CDR3 is TGTGCCAGCAGTTTAAAGGGGCAGATCTACGAGCAGTACTTC. Protein product: CASSLKGQIYEQYF.

There are a few counts of this clone. The chain recombines TRBV6-5 with TRBJ2-1; D possibly corresponds to TRBD2 (5 bases). From germline, CDR1 is MNHEY and CDR2 SVGAGI. Trimming cost V 7 bases and J 6 bases, with 7 bases left between them. The CDR3 consists of 11 residues. In DNA, the CDR3 is TGTGCCAGCACGGGAACCAATGAGCAGTTCTTC. Translation gives CASTGTNEQFF.

CDR3 nucleotides: TGTGCCAGCAGTCCTGGGGGACACGGGGAGCTGTTTTTT. Translated: CASSPGGHGELFF. The chain carries TRBV12-3 or TRBV12-4 and TRBJ2-2, with D possibly being TRBD1 (6 bases). CDR3 length equals 13 residues. V lost 5 bases and J 7 bases, leaving 11 bases between the germline ends.

The chain combines TRBV11-3 with TRBJ1-4, with a weak D call TRBD1 (6 bases). This CDR3 is 14 amino acids long. V lost 3 bases and J lost 4, with 9 bases in between. Germline V gene lookup returns CDR1 SGHNT and CDR2 YENEEA. This chain's CDR3 is CASSLTGYNEKLFF. CDR3 coding DNA: TGTGCCAGCAGCTTGACAGGATATAATGAAAAACTGTTTTTT.